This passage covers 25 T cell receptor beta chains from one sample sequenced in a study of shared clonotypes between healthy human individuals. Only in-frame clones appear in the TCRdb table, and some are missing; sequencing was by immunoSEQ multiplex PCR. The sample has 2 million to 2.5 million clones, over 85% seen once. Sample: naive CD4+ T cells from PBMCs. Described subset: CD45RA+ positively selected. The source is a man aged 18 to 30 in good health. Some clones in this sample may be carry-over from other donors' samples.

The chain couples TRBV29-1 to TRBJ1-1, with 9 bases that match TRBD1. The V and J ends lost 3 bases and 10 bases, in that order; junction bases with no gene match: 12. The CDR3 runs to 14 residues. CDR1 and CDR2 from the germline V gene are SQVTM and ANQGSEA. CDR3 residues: CSVDPTGTGNRAFF. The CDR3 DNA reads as TGCAGCGTTGATCCAACCGGGACAGGGAACCGAGCTTTCTTT.

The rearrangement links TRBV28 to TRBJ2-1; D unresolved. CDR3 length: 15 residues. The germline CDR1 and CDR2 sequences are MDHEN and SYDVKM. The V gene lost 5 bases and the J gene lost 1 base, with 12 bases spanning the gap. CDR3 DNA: TGTGCCAGCAGTCCCGGGTCTGGGTCCTACAATGAGCAGTTCTTC. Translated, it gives CASSPGSGSYNEQFF.

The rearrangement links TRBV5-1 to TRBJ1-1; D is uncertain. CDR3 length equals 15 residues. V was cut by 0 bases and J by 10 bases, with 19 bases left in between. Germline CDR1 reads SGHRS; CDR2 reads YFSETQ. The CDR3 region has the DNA TGCGCCAGCAGCTTGGAAGGAAGGGCAGCACTGGGAGCTTTCTTT. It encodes CASSLEGRAALGAFF.

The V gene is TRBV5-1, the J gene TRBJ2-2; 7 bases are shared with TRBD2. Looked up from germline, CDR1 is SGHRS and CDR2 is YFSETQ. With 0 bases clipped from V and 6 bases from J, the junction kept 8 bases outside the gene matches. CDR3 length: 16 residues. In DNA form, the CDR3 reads TGCGCCAGCAGCTTGGTAGGCGGGAGTGTGGCCGGGGAGCTGTTTTTT. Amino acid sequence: CASSLVGGSVAGELFF.

The CDR3 bases are TGCGCCAGCGCGAAAGTAGGGTTTTACAATGAGCAGTTCTTC. This sequence encodes CASAKVGFYNEQFF. The rearrangement uses TRBV5-1 and TRBJ2-1, with unresolved D. Germline assignment: CDR1 SGHRS and CDR2 YFSETQ. Deletions cut 7 bases from V and 4 bases from J, with 15 bases between. The CDR3 contains 14 residues. The full variable domain, its missing parts supplied by reference TRBV5-1 and TRBJ2-1, is KAGVTQTPRYLIKTRGQQVTLSCSPISGHRSVSWYQQTPGQGLQFLFEYFSETQRNKGNFPGRFSGRQFSNSRSEMNVSTLELGDSALYLCASAKVGFYNEQFFGPGTRLTVL.

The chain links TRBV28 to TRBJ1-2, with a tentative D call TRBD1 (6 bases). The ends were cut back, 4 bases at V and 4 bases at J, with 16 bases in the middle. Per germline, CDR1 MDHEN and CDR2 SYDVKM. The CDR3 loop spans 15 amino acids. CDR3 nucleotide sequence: TGTGCCAGCAGTTCCCTCTGGGGGGGGGCCTATGGCTACACCTTC. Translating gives CASSSLWGGAYGYTF.

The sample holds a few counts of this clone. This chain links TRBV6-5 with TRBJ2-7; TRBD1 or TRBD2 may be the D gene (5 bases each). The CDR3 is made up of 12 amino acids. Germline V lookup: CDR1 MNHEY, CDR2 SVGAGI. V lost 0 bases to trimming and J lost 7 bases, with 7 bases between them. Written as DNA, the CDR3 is TGTGCCAGCAGTTACTCTTGGGGGGAGCAGTACTTC. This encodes CASSYSWGEQYF.

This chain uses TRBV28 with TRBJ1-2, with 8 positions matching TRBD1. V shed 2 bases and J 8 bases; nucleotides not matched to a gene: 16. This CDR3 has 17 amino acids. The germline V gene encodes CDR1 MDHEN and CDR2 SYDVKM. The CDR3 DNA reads TGTGCCAGCAGTTTAGTCAGGGGGCTGATTTTGCGTATGGGCTACACCTTC. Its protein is CASSLVRGLILRMGYTF.

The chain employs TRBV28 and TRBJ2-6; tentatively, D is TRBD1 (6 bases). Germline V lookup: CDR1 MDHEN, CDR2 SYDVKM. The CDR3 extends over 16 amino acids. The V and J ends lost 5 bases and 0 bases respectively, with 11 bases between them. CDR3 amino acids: CASSLLQGSGANVLTF. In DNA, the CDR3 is TGTGCCAGCAGTCTTCTACAGGGCTCTGGGGCCAACGTCCTGACTTTC.

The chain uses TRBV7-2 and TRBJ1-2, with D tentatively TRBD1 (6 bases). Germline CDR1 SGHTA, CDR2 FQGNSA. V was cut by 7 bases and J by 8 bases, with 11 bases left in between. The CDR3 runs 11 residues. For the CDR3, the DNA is TGTGCCAGCACCGGGGGCCTCGGCTACACCTTC. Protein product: CASTGGLGYTF.

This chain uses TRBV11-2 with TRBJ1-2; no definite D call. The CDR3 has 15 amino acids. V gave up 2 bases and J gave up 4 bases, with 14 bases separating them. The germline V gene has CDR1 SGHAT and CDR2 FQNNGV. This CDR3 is CASSLLIGPVYGYTF. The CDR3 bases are TGTGCCAGCAGCTTATTGATTGGTCCTGTCTATGGCTACACCTTC. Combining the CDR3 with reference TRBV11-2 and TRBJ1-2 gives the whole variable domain EAGVAQSPRYKIIEKRQSVAFWCNPISGHATLYWYQQILGQGPKLLIQFQNNGVVDDSQLPKDRFSAERLKGVDSTLKIQPAKLEDSAVYLCASSLLIGPVYGYTFGSGTRLTVV.

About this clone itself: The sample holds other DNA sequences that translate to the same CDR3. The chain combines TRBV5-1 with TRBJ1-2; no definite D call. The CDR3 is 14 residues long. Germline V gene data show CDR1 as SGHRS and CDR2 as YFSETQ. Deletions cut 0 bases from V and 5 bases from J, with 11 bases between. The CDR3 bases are TGCGCCAGCAGCTTGGAGGCGGGCCCATATGGCTACACCTTC. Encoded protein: CASSLEAGPYGYTF.

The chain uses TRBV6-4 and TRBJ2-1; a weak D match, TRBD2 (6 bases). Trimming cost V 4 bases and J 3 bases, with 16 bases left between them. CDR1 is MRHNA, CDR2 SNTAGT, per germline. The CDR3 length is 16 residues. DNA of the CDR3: TGTGCCAGCAGTGTACTCACCGGGACTTTCTACAATGAGCAGTTCTTC. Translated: CASSVLTGTFYNEQFF.

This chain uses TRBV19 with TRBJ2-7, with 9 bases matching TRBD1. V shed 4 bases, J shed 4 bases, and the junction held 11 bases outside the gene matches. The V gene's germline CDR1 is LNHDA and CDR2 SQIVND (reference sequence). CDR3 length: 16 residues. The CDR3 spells CASSTTLQGARYEQYF. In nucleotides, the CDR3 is TGTGCCAGTAGTACAACTTTACAGGGGGCGCGGTACGAGCAGTACTTC.

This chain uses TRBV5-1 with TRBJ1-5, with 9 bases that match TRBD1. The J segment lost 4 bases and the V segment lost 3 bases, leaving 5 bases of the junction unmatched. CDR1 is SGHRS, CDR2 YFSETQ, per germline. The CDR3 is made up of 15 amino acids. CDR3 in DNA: TGCGCCAGCAGCTACGCTGGACAGGGGAATCAGCCCCAGCATTTT. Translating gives CASSYAGQGNQPQHF. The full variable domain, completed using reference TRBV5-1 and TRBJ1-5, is KAGVTQTPRYLIKTRGQQVTLSCSPISGHRSVSWYQQTPGQGLQFLFEYFSETQRNKGNFPGRFSGRQFSNSRSEMNVSTLELGDSALYLCASSYAGQGNQPQHFGDGTRLSIL.

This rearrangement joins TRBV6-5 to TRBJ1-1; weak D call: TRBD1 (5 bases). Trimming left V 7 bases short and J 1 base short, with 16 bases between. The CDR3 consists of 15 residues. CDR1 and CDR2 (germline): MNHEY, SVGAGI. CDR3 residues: CASKGKGRQNTEAFF. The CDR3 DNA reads TGTGCCAGCAAGGGAAAGGGACGGCAGAACACTGAAGCTTTCTTT.

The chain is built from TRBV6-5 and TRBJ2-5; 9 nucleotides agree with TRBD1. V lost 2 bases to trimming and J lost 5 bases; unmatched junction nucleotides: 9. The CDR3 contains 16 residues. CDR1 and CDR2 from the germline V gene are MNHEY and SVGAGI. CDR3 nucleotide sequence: TGTGCCAGCAGTTACCCGAAAACAGGGGGCGGGGAGACCCAGTACTTC. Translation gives CASSYPKTGGGETQYF.

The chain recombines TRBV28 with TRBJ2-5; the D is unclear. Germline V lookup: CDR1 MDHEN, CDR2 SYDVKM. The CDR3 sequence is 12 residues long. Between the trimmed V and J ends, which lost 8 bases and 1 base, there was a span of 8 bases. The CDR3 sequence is CASGLGQETQYF. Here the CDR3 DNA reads TGTGCCAGCGGGTTGGGCCAAGAGACCCAGTACTTC. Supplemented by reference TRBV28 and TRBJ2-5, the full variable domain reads DVKVTQSSRYLVKRTGEKVFLECVQDMDHENMFWYRQDPGLGLRLIYFSYDVKMKEKGDIPEGYSVSREKKERFSLILESASTNQTSMYLCASGLGQETQYFGPGTRLLVL.

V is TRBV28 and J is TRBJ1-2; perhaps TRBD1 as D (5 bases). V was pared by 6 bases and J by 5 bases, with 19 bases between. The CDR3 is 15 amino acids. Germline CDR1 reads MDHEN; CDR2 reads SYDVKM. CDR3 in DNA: TGTGCCAGCAGACCAACGGGAGGGGAAAGGTATGGCTACACCTTC. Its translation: CASRPTGGERYGYTF.

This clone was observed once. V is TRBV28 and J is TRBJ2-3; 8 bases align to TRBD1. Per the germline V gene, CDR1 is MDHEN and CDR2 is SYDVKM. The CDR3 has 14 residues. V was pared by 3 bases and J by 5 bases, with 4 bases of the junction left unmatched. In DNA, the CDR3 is TGTGCCAGCAGTTTGACAGGGGTGAGAGATACGCAGTATTTT. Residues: CASSLTGVRDTQYF.

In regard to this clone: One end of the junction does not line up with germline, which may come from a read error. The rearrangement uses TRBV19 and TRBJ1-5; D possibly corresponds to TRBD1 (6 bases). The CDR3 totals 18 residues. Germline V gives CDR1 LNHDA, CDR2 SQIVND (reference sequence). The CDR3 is CAGSPSARDTRANQPQHF. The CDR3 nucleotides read TGTGCCGGTAGTCCTAGCGCCCGGGACACCAGGGCCAATCAGCCCCAGCATTTT.

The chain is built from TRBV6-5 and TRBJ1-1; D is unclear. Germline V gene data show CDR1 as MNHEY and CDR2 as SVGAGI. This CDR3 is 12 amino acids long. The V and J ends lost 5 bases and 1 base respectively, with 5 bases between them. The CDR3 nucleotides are TGTGCCAGCAGTATCCAGAACACTGAAGCTTTCTTT. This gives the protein CASSIQNTEAFF.

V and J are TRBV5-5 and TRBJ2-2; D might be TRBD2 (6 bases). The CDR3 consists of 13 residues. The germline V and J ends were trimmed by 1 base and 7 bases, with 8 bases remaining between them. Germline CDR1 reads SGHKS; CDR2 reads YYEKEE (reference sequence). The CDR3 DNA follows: TGTGCCAGCAGCTTGTGGGGAGGCGGGGAGCTGTTTTTT. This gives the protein CASSLWGGGELFF. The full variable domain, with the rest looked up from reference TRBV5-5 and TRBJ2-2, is DAGVTQSPTHLIKTRGQQVTLRCSPISGHKSVSWYQQVLGQGPQFIFQYYEKEERGRGNFPDRFSARQFPNYSSELNVNALLLGDSALYLCASSLWGGGELFFGEGSRLTVL.

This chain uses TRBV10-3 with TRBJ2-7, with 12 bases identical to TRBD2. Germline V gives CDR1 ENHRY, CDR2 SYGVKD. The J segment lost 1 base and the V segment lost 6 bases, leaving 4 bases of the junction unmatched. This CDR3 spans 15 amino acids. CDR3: CAISEGLAGSYEQYF. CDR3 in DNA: TGTGCCATCAGCGAAGGACTAGCGGGATCCTACGAGCAGTACTTC.

As DNA, the CDR3 is TGTGCCAGCAGCTTAGGTGCCCAGACAGGGAGCGAGCAGTACTTC. Its protein product is CASSLGAQTGSEQYF. The chain uses TRBV11-2 and TRBJ2-7; TRBD1 matches 7 bases. The V and J ends lost 1 base and 6 bases, in that order; junction bases with no gene match: 9. From germline, CDR1 is SGHAT and CDR2 FQNNGV. The CDR3 covers 15 residues. Looking up the rest from reference TRBV11-2 and TRBJ2-7 gives the full variable domain: EAGVAQSPRYKIIEKRQSVAFWCNPISGHATLYWYQQILGQGPKLLIQFQNNGVVDDSQLPKDRFSAERLKGVDSTLKIQPAKLEDSAVYLCASSLGAQTGSEQYFGPGTRLTVT.